This passage covers 9 T cell receptor beta chains from one sample sequenced in a study of T cell changes during pregnancy in multiple sclerosis. The table came from immunoSEQ multiplex PCR; TCRdb's copy has only in-frame clones and leaves some out. The data contain roughly 77,000 clones, roughly 89% of them singletons. Source: peripheral blood, taken in the second trimester of pregnancy. The receptors were sampled from a female donor with multiple sclerosis, enrolled in a pregnancy study.

The V call is TRBV6-1, the J call TRBJ1-1, with 9 nucleotides matching TRBD1. Trimming took 6 bases from V and 1 from J; bases not matched to a gene: 6. Germline V gene sequence: CDR1 MNHNS, CDR2 SASEGT. The CDR3 length is 15 residues. DNA for the CDR3: TGTGCCAGCAGAGAACCGGGACAGGGGAACACTGAAGCTTTCTTT. Encoded protein: CASREPGQGNTEAFF.

The chain employs TRBV11-2 and TRBJ1-3; perhaps TRBD1 as D (6 bases). From germline, CDR1 is SGHAT and CDR2 FQNNGV. V shed 1 base and J shed 0 bases, with 13 bases lying between them. This CDR3 spans 17 amino acids. Here the CDR3 reads CASSLAPAGDSGNTIYF. Here the CDR3 DNA reads TGTGCCAGCAGCTTAGCCCCCGCAGGGGACTCTGGAAACACCATATATTTT.

The V and J genes are TRBV9 and TRBJ1-1, with D possibly being TRBD1 (5 bases). Germline lookup yields CDR1 SGDLS and CDR2 YYNGEE. V gave up 0 bases and J gave up 4 bases, with 10 bases separating them. The CDR3 has 14 amino acids. Written as DNA, the CDR3 is TGTGCCAGCAGCGTAGTTGGGGGGAGCACTGAAGCTTTCTTT. Its protein product is CASSVVGGSTEAFF.

This chain uses TRBV13 with TRBJ2-1; a possible D gene is TRBD2 (6 bases). With 5 bases removed from V and 3 bases from J, the gap between germline ends came to 8 bases. CDR3 length equals 13 residues. Germline CDR1 reads PRHDT; CDR2 reads FYEKMQ (reference sequence). The CDR3 reads CASSPGVYNEQFF. Here the CDR3 DNA reads TGTGCCAGCAGCCCGGGGGTCTACAATGAGCAGTTCTTC.

V is TRBV5-5 and J is TRBJ1-3; no clear D gene. The V gene's germline CDR1 is SGHKS and CDR2 YYEKEE (reference sequence). The CDR3 runs 15 residues. The V end was cut by 0 bases, the J end by 2 bases, with 9 bases between. The CDR3 region has the DNA TGTGCCAGCAGCTTGGATCGGGGTGCTGGAAACACCATATATTTT. This codes for CASSLDRGAGNTIYF.

The chain is built from TRBV7-8 and TRBJ1-1; TRBD1 matches 8 bases. Germline CDR1 and CDR2: SGHVS and FQNEAQ. V dropped 5 bases and J dropped 7; count of bases not matched to a gene: 18. The CDR3 is 17 residues long. The CDR3 region has the DNA TGTGCCAGCAGCCCTCGTAATGGGGCAGGGGGCCGCCATGAAGCTTTCTTT. Protein: CASSPRNGAGGRHEAFF.

This chain connects TRBV30 to TRBJ1-2; D possibly corresponds to TRBD1 (5 bases). The CDR3 has 12 amino acids. Deletions cut 7 bases from V and 8 bases from J, with 17 bases between. Per germline, CDR1 GTSNPN and CDR2 SVGIG (reference sequence). CDR3: CAYTPGVSGYTF. In DNA, the CDR3 is TGTGCCTACACCCCGGGGGTAAGCGGCTACACCTTC.

The chain couples TRBV9 to TRBJ2-6, with 7 bases aligning to TRBD1. Trimming at V came to 9 bases and at J to 4 bases, leaving 10 bases not matched to a gene. The CDR3 runs 15 residues. Per germline, CDR1 SGDLS and CDR2 YYNGEE. The CDR3 sequence is CATRQGRGGANVLTF. In DNA, the CDR3 is TGTGCCACCAGACAGGGCCGAGGGGGGGCCAACGTCCTGACTTTC. Full variable domain (remainder filled in from reference TRBV9 and TRBJ2-6): DSGVTQTPKHLITATGQRVTLRCSPRSGDLSVYWYQQSLDQGLQFLIQYYNGEERAKGNILERFSAQQFPDLHSELNLSSLELGDSALYFCATRQGRGGANVLTFGAGSRLTVL.

The CDR3, as DNA: TGTGCCTGGGACAAGCATCGCAACGAGCAGTACTTC. Amino acid sequence: CAWDKHRNEQYF. This sequence joins TRBV30 and TRBJ2-7, with D unresolved. V shed 5 bases and J shed 5 bases, with 13 bases lying between them. The CDR3 has 12 residues. In germline, CDR1 is GTSNPN, CDR2 SVGIG (reference sequence).